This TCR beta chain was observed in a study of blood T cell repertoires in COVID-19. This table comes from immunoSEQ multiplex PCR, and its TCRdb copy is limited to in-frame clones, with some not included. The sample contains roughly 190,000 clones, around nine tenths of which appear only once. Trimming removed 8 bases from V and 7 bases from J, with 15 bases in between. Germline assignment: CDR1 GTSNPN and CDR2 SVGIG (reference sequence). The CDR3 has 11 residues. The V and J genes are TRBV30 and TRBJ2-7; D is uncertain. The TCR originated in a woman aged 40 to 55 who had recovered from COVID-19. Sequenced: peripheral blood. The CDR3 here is CARRHFGEQYF. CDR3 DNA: TGTGCCCGGCGGCATTTTGGAGAGCAGTACTTC.